This T cell receptor (beta chain) is drawn from a study of blood T cell repertoires in COVID-19. Study details: Acute and convalescent COVID-19 specimens originated in the United States, Italy and Spain.

TCRdb's copy holds only in-frame clones and misses some; the assay was immunoSEQ multiplex PCR. This sample has about 90,000 clones, with roughly four fifths found just once. The CDR3 consists of 16 residues. Germline V gives CDR1 MGHRA, CDR2 YSYEKL. J lost 2 bases, V lost 2 bases, and 7 bases had no gene match. V is TRBV4-1 and J is TRBJ2-3, with 7 positions matching TRBD2. The sequenced sample was peripheral blood. The receptor was derived from a human donor in a cohort sampled during active COVID-19. The CDR3 spells CASSQKAGVITDTQYF. The DNA of the CDR3 is TGCGCCAGCAGCCAAAAGGCGGGAGTAATCACAGATACGCAGTATTTT.